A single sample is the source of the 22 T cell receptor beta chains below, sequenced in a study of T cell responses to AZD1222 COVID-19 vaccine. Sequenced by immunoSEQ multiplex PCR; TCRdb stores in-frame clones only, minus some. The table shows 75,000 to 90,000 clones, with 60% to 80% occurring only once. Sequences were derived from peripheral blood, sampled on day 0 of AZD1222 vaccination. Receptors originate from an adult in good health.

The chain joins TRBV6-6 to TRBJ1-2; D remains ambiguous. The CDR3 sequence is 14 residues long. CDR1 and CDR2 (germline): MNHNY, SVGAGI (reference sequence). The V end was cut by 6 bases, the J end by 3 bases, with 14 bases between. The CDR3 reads CASSYTGPDYGYTF. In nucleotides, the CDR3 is TGTGCCAGCAGCTATACCGGGCCTGACTATGGCTACACCTTC.

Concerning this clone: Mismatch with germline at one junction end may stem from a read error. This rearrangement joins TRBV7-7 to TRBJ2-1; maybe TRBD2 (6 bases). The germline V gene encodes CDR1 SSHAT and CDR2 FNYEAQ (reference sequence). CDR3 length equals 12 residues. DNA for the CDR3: TGTGCTAGCAGCTTAGCCGGGGGTGAGCAGTTCTTC. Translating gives CASSLAGGEQFF.

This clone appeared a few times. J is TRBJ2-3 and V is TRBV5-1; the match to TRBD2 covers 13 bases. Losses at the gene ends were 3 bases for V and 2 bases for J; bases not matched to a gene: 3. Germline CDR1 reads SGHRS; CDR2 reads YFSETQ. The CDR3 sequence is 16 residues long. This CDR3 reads CASSSGLAGDTDTQYF. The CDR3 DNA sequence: TGCGCCAGCAGCTCTGGACTAGCGGGAGACACAGATACGCAGTATTTT.

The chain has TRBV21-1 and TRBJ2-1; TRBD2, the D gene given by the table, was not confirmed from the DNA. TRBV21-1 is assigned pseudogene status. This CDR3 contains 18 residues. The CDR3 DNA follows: TGTGCCAGCAGCAAAGTAAGGAGGGGACTAGCGGGGGCCAATGAGCAGTTCTTC. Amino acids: CASSKVRRGLAGANEQFF.

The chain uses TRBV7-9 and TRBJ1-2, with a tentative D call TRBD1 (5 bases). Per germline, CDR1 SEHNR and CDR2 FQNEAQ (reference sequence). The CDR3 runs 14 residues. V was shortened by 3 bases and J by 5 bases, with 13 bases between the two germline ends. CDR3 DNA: TGTGCCAGCAGCTTGGTGGGGCTGGGGTATGGCTACACCTTC. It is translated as CASSLVGLGYGYTF. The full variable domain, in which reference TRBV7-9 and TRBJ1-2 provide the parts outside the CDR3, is DTGVSQNPRHKITKRGQNVTFRCDPISEHNRLYWYRQTLGQGPEFLTYFQNEAQLEKSRLLSDRFSAERPKGSFSTLEIQRTEQGDSAMYLCASSLVGLGYGYTFGSGTRLTVV.

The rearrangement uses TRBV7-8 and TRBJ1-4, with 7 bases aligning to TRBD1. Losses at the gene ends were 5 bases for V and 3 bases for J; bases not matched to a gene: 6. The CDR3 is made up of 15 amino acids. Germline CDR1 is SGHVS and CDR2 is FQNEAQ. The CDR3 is CASSVHRGPNEKLFF. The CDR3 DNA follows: TGTGCCAGCAGCGTCCACAGGGGACCTAATGAAAAACTGTTTTTT.

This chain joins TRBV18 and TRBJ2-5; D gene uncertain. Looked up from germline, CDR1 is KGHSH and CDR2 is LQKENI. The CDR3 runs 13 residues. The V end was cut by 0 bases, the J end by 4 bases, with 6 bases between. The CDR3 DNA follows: TGTGCCAGCTCACCACCTACCAGAGAGACCCAGTACTTC. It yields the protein CASSPPTRETQYF.

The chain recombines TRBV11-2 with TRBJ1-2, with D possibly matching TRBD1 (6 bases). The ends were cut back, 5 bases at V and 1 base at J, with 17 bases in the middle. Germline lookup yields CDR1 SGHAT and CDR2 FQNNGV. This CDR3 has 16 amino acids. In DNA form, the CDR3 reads TGTGCCAGCAGCACACTAGGACAGAGGATTAACTATGGCTACACCTTC. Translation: CASSTLGQRINYGYTF.

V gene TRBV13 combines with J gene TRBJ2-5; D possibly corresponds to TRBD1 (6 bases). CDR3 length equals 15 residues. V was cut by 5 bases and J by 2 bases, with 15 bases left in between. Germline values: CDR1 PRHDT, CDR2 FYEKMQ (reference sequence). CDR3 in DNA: TGTGCCAGCAGCCTCCGACAGGACGAACAAGAGACCCAGTACTTC. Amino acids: CASSLRQDEQETQYF.

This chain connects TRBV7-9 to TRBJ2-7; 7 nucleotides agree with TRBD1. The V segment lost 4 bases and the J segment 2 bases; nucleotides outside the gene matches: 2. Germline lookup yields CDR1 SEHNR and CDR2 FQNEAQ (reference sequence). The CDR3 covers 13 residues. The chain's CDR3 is CASSWGTAYEQYF. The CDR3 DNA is TGTGCCAGCAGCTGGGGGACAGCCTACGAGCAGTACTTC.

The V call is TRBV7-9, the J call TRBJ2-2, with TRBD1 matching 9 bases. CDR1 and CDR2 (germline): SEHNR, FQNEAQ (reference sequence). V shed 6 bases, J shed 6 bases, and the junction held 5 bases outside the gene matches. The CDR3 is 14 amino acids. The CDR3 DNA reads TGTGCCAGCAGAAGGACAGGGGCAGCCGGGGAGCTGTTTTTT. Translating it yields CASRRTGAAGELFF.

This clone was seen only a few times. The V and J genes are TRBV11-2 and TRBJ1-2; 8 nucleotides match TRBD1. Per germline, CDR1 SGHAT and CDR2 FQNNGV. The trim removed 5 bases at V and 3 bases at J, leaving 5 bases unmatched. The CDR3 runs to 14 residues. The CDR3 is CASSPRGHDYGYTF. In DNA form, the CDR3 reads TGTGCCAGCAGCCCCAGGGGGCACGACTATGGCTACACCTTC.

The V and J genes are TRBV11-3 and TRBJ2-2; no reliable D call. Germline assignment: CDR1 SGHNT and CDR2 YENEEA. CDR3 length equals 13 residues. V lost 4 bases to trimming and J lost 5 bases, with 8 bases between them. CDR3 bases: TGTGCCAGCAGCTCCCCTCGGACCGGGGAGCTGTTTTTT. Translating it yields CASSSPRTGELFF.

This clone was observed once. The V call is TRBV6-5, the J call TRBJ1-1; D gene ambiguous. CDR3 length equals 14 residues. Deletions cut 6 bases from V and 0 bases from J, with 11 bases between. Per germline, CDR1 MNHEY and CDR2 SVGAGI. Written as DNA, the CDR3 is TGTGCCAGCAGAAAAGACATCCTGAACACTGAAGCTTTCTTT. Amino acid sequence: CASRKDILNTEAFF.

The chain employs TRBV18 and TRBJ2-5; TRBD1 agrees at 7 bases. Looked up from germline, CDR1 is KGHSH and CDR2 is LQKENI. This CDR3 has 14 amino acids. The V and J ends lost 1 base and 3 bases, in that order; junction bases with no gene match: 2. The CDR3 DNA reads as TGTGCCAGCTCACCACAGGGGGCAAAAGAGACCCAGTACTTC. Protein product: CASSPQGAKETQYF.

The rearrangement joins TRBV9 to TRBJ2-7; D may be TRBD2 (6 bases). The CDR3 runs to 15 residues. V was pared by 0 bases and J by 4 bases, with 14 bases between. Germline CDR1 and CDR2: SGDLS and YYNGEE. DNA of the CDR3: TGTGCCAGCAGCGTAGAGCCGGGTGCGGGGTACGAGCAGTACTTC. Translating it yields CASSVEPGAGYEQYF. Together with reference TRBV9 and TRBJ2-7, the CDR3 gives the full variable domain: DSGVTQTPKHLITATGQRVTLRCSPRSGDLSVYWYQQSLDQGLQFLIQYYNGEERAKGNILERFSAQQFPDLHSELNLSSLELGDSALYFCASSVEPGAGYEQYFGPGTRLTVT.

The CDR3 reads CASVAITDTQYF. Here the CDR3 DNA reads TGTGCCAGCGTAGCTATCACAGATACGCAGTATTTT. The V and J genes are TRBV2 and TRBJ2-3; D ambiguous. The CDR3 runs to 12 residues. Germline CDR1 is SNHLY and CDR2 is FYNNEI. V was pared by 8 bases and J by 2 bases, with 8 bases between.

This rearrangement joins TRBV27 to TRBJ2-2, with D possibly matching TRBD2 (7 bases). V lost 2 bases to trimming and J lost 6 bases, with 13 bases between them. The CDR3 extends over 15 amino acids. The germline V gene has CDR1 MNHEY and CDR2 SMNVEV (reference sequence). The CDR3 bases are TGTGCCAGCAGTTTAGTCGGGGGGCGGTCCGGGGAGCTGTTTTTT. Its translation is CASSLVGGRSGELFF.

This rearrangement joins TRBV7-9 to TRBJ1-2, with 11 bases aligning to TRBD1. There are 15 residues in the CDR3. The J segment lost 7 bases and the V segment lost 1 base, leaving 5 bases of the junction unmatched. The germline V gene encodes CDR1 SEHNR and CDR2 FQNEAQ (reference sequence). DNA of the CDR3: TGTGCCAGCAGCTTAGTCGGGACAGGGGGTATTGGCTACACCTTC. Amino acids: CASSLVGTGGIGYTF.

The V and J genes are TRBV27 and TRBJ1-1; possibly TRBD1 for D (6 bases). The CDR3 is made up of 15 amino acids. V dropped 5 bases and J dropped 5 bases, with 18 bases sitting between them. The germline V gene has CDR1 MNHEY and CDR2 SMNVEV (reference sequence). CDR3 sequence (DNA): TGTGCCAGCAGTCCGGCGTGGGGGCGTGAGACTGAAGCTTTCTTT. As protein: CASSPAWGRETEAFF.

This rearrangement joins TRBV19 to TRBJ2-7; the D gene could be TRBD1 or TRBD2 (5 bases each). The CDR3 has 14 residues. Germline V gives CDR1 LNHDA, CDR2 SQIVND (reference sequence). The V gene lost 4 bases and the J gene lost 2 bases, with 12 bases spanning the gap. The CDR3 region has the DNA TGTGCCAGTAGTAGAAGGGACGGTACCTACGAGCAGTACTTC. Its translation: CASSRRDGTYEQYF.

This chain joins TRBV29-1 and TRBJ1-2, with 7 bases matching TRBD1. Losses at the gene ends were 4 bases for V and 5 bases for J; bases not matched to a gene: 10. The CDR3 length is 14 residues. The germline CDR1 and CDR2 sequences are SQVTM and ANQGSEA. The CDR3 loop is CSVAYPGQSYGYTF. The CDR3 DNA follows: TGCAGCGTTGCATACCCGGGACAGTCTTATGGCTACACCTTC.